This TCR beta chain was observed in a study of T cell responses to AZD1222 COVID-19 vaccine. The study, taken as a whole, reports: Baseline seropositives among AZD1222 recipients totaled only 5 or 6.

The assay was immunoSEQ multiplex PCR, and TCRdb's table has in-frame clones only and misses some. The table shows more than 150,000 clones, with approximately 91% occurring only once. The CDR3 covers 17 residues. Germline V gene sequence: CDR1 SGHNT, CDR2 YYREEE (reference sequence). Deletions cut 4 bases from V and 3 bases from J, with 22 bases between. A note on this clone: What it binds is unknown.

The J gene is TRBJ1-2, the V gene TRBV5-4, with D maybe TRBD1 (5 bases). The source is an adult who received the AZD1222 COVID-19 vaccine. This material consisted of peripheral blood, taken 28 days after the second AZD1222 dose. The CDR3 sequence: CASSPPGRGSNYYGYTF. The CDR3 region has the DNA TGTGCCAGCAGCCCGCCCGGACGGGGGTCGAACTACTATGGCTACACCTTC.